This paragraph reports one TCR beta chain. In the original processing: How many nucleated cells were present was estimated from reference gene primer amplification. The protocol was immunoSEQ multiplex PCR, while the TCRdb copy is restricted to in-frame clones and leaves out a portion. The DNA was the basis for D and trimming; V, J and clone size are from that table. The sample lists 200,000 to 250,000 clones, 75% to 90% occurring once. This entry belongs to a study of blood T cell repertoires in COVID-19. Looking at the study overall: The samples span acute and convalescent COVID-19 from the United States, Italy and Spain. From T cells, B-cell-depleted T cells, or PBMCs came the material, which was cDNA or gDNA.

The CDR3 is 15 amino acids. Germline-derived CDR1 and CDR2 are SGHTA and FQGNSA. The trim removed 5 bases at V and 5 bases at J, leaving 10 bases unmatched. The sequence came from a woman aged 25 to 45 who had recovered from COVID-19. This chain links TRBV7-2 with TRBJ1-1; 8 bases line up with TRBD1. The sample was peripheral blood. The CDR3 reads CASSRYGQGGTEAFF. DNA of the CDR3: TGTGCCAGCAGCCGCTACGGACAGGGCGGGACTGAAGCTTTCTTT. Filled out from reference TRBV7-2 and TRBJ1-1, the complete variable domain reads GAGVSQSPSNKVTEKGKDVELRCDPISGHTALYWYRQSLGQGLEFLIYFQGNSAPDKSGLPSDRFSAERTGGSVSTLTIQRTQQEDSAVYLCASSRYGQGGTEAFFGQGTRLTVV.